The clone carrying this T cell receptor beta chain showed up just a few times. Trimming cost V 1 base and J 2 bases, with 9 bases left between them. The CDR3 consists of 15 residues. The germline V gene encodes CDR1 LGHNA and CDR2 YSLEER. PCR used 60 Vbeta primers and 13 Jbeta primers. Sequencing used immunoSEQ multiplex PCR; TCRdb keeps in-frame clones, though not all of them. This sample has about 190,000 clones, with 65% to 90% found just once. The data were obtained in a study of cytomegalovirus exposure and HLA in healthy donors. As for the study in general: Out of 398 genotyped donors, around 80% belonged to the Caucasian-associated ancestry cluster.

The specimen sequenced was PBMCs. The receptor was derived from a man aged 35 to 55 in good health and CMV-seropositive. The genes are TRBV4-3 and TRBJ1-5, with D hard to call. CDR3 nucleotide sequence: TGCGCCAGCAGCCAAGTATGGAGCGGCAATCAGCCCCAGCATTTT. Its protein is CASSQVWSGNQPQHF.